This T cell receptor (beta chain) was identified during a study of human T cells and chemical hapten exposure. Study in general: It was small differences in pooled library volume that mainly caused per-sample TCR yields to vary.

Time point specified: patch test 1, 2 weeks after DPC sensitization. The treatment denotes: therapeutic diphenylcyclopropenone sensitization with weekly scalp DPC. V lost 2 bases, J lost 2 bases, and 12 bases lay in between. Germline CDR1 and CDR2: MDHEN and SYDVKM. This CDR3 region has 16 residues. This clonotype turned up a few times. The antigen remains unidentified. Study-wide results and limits: With regard to DPC sensitization, TCRs above 1 in 1000 frequency did not change. Compared to controls, expanded TCRs made significantly more large clusters of similar CDR3s.

MiXCR, applied by TCRdb to the RACE reads, yields one record per CDR3 protein. Among 75,000 to 100,000 distinct CDR3 sequences listed, roughly an eighth were seen once. The sample here was whole blood, taken in connection with sensitization to the hapten diphenylcyclopropenone (DPC). This rearrangement joins TRBV28 to TRBJ1-4, with a tentative D call TRBD1 (6 bases). The receptor's source is a middle-aged woman with alopecia areata. Some clones in this sample may be carry-over from other donors' samples. CDR3 amino acids: CASSLAGVGTNEKLFF. The CDR3 DNA is TGTGCCAGCAGTTTAGCAGGGGTTGGGACTAATGAAAAACTGTTTTTT.